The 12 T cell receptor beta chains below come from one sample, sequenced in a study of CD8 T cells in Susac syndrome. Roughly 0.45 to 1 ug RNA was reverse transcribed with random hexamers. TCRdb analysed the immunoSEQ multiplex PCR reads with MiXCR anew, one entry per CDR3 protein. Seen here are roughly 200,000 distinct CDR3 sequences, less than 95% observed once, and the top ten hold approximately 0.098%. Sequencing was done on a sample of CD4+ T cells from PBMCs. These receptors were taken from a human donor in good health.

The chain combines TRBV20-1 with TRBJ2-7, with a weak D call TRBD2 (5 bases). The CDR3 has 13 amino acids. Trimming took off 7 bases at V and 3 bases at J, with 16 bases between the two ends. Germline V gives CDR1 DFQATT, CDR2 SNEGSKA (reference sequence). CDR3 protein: CSVSQSGFYEQYF. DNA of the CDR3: TGCAGTGTGTCACAGTCGGGGTTCTACGAGCAGTACTTC.

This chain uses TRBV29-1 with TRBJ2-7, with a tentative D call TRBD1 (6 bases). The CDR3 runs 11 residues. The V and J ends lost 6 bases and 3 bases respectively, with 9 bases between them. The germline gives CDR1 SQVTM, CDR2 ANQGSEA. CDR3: CSVKDSYEQYF. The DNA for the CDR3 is TGCAGCGTGAAGGACAGCTACGAGCAGTACTTC.

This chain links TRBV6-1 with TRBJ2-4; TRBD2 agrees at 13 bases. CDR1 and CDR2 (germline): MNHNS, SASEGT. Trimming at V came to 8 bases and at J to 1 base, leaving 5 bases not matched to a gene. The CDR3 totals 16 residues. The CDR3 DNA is TGTGCCAGCGGGGGACTAGCGGGACTGGCCAAAAACATTCAGTACTTC. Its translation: CASGGLAGLAKNIQYF.

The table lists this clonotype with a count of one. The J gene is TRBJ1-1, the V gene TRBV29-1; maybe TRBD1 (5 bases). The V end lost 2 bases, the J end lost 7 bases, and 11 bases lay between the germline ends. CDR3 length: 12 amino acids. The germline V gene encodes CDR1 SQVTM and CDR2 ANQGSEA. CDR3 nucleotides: TGCAGCGTTGAACACAGGTTGGATGAAGCTTTCTTT. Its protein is CSVEHRLDEAFF. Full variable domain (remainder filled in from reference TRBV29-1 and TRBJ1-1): SAVISQKPSRDICQRGTSLTIQCQVDSQVTMMFWYRQQPGQSLTLIATANQGSEATYESGFVIDKFPISRPNLTFSTLTVSNMSPEDSSIYLCSVEHRLDEAFFGQGTRLTVV.

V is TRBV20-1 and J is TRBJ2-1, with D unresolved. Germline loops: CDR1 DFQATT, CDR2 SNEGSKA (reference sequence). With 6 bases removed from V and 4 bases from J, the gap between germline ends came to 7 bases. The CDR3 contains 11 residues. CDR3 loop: CSAQEYNEQFF. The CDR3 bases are TGCAGTGCCCAGGAGTACAATGAGCAGTTCTTC.

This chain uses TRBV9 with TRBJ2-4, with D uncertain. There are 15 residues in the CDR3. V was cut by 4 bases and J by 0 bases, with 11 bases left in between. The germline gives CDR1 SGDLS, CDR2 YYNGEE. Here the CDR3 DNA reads TGTGCCAGCAGCCCCCGCGCCCAAGCCAAAAACATTCAGTACTTC. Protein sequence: CASSPRAQAKNIQYF.

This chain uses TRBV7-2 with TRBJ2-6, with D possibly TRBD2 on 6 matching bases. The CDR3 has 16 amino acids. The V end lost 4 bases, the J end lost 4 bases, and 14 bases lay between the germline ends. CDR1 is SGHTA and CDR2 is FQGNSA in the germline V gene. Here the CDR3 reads CASSWFREPGANVLTF. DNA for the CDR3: TGTGCCAGCAGCTGGTTCCGGGAGCCAGGGGCCAACGTCCTGACTTTC.

The CDR3 reads CAWNTQAPYGYTF. The CDR3, as DNA: TGTGCCTGGAACACACAGGCGCCTTATGGCTACACCTTC. The rearrangement joins TRBV30 to TRBJ1-2; D is possibly TRBD1 (5 bases). Germline V gene sequence: CDR1 GTSNPN, CDR2 SVGIG (reference sequence). V shed 4 bases and J shed 5 bases, with 14 bases lying between them. CDR3 length: 13 amino acids.

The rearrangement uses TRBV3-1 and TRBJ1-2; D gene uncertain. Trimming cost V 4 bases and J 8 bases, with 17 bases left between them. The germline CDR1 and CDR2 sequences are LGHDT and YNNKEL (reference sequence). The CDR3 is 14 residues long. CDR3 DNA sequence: TGTGCCAGCAGCCTCCGGTTGGCGGCCGGCGGCTACACCTTC. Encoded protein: CASSLRLAAGGYTF.

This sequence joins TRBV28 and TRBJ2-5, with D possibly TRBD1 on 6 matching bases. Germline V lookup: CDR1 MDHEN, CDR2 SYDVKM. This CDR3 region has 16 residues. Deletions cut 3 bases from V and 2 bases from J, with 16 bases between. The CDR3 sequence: CASSFLGRTVQETQYF. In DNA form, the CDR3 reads TGTGCCAGCAGTTTCCTCGGCAGGACAGTACAAGAGACCCAGTACTTC.

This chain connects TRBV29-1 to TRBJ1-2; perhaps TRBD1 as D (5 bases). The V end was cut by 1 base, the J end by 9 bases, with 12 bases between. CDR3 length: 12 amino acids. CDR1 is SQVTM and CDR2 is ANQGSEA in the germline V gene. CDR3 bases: TGCAGCGTTGAAGTTCAGGGCAGGAGCTACACCTTC. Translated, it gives CSVEVQGRSYTF.

This CDR3 is CATSSPGTGGANYGYTF. CDR3 DNA sequence: TGTGCCACCAGCTCACCCGGGACAGGGGGCGCGAACTATGGCTACACCTTC. The chain links TRBV15 to TRBJ1-2; 12 bases match TRBD1. This CDR3 comprises 17 residues. The J segment lost 2 bases and the V segment lost 5 bases, leaving 9 bases of the junction unmatched. CDR1 is LNHNV and CDR2 is YYDKDF in the germline V gene (reference sequence).